The sequence of this T cell receptor beta chain was determined in a study of monozygotic twins with inflammatory bowel disease. TCRdb reprocessed the 5' RACE reads, with one entry per CDR3 protein and no DNA. In all, the sample yields over 150,000 distinct CDR3 sequences. The specimen was blood. This clonotype was obtained from a human donor with ulcerative colitis or Crohn's disease, or a healthy co-twin of an affected twin (not recorded which).

Here the CDR3 reads CASSPPLAGERHNEQFF. The V gene is TRBV18, the J gene TRBJ2-1; TCRdb's D call, TRBD2, is unchecked because there is no DNA. The CDR3 sequence is 17 residues long. Germline V CDR1 and CDR2: KGHSH, LQKENI.